This TCR beta chain was sequenced for a study of T cell responses to AZD1222 COVID-19 vaccine. Points from the study as a whole: The study sampled repertoires only after the peak T cell response. There were mostly white British donors and more females than males, and clonal diversity was possibly underestimated. Recipients of AZD1222 seropositive at baseline numbered only 6 or 7.

Sequenced by immunoSEQ multiplex PCR; TCRdb stores in-frame clones only, minus some. The sample consists of some 180,000 clones, 70% to 90% of them appearing once. This clone was counted only a few times. Its antigen is not identified. Per the germline V gene, CDR1 is SGDLS and CDR2 is YYNGEE. This CDR3 has 16 residues. The V and J ends lost 3 bases and 5 bases respectively, with 17 bases between them. The sample here was peripheral blood, taken 28 days after the second AZD1222 dose. V and J are TRBV9 and TRBJ2-2; D perhaps matches TRBD2 (6 bases). The sequence was collected from an adult who received the AZD1222 COVID-19 vaccine. The CDR3 region is CASSDKRVVPTGELFF. CDR3 coding DNA: TGTGCCAGCAGCGATAAGCGGGTCGTGCCTACCGGGGAGCTGTTTTTT.